Below are 5 T cell receptor beta chains sequenced from a single sample in a study of cytomegalovirus exposure and HLA in healthy donors. 13 Jbeta primers and 60 Vbeta primers were used for the PCR. Generated by immunoSEQ multiplex PCR, the TCRdb table keeps only in-frame clones and is missing some. The data contain over 110,000 clones, approximately 78% of them singletons. Sequenced: PBMCs. These TCRs come from a woman between 40 and 50 years old in good health and CMV-seropositive.

The gene calls are TRBV11-3 and TRBJ2-7; 7 bases agree with TRBD2. Germline V gene data show CDR1 as SGHNT and CDR2 as YENEEA. The CDR3 totals 14 residues. V shed 1 base and J 2 bases; nucleotides not matched to a gene: 2. The CDR3 coding sequence is TGTGCCAGCAGCTTAGCGGGAGGAACCTACGAGCAGTACTTC. As protein: CASSLAGGTYEQYF.

This clone has more than one count but fewer than ten. V and J are TRBV5-1 and TRBJ2-2; 8 bases match TRBD1. V lost 4 bases to trimming and J lost 1 base; unmatched junction nucleotides: 6. CDR3 length: 16 amino acids. Germline V lookup: CDR1 SGHRS, CDR2 YFSETQ. The CDR3 loop reads CASSGAGTGNTGELFF. The CDR3, as DNA: TGCGCCAGCAGCGGTGCCGGGACAGGGAACACCGGGGAGCTGTTTTTT.

V usage is TRBV19 and J usage is TRBJ1-1; TRBD1 matches 9 bases. V gave up 7 bases and J gave up 3 bases; unmatched junction bases: 12. The germline gives CDR1 LNHDA, CDR2 SQIVND (reference sequence). CDR3 length equals 16 residues. DNA of the CDR3: TGTGCCAGTAAACCGACAGGGGGTTTACCCCACACTGAAGCTTTCTTT. Its translation: CASKPTGGLPHTEAFF. The full variable domain, in which reference TRBV19 and TRBJ1-1 provide the parts outside the CDR3, is DGGITQSPKYLFRKEGQNVTLSCEQNLNHDAMYWYRQDPGQGLRLIYYSQIVNDFQKGDIAEGYSVSREKKESFPLTVTSAQKNPTAFYLCASKPTGGLPHTEAFFGQGTRLTVV.

This clone was picked up a small number of times. The chain has TRBV18 and TRBJ2-7; tentatively, D is TRBD1 (5 bases). The CDR3 loop spans 13 amino acids. CDR1 is KGHSH and CDR2 is LQKENI in the germline V gene. V was clipped by 0 bases and J by 7 bases, with 10 bases between them. The CDR3 loop reads CASSPPTVEEQYF. The CDR3 DNA is TGTGCCAGCTCACCACCGACAGTGGAAGAGCAGTACTTC.

The V and J genes are TRBV28 and TRBJ1-5, with TRBD1 identical over 9 bases. The CDR3 length is 15 residues. J was trimmed by 4 bases and V by 6 bases; bases with no gene match: 7. The germline V gene has CDR1 MDHEN and CDR2 SYDVKM. The CDR3: CASRTTGGGNQPQHF. For the CDR3, the DNA is TGTGCCAGCAGGACCACAGGGGGCGGGAATCAGCCCCAGCATTTT.